These T cell receptor beta chains were read from a single sample in a study of OX40 agonist ivuxolimab in advanced cancers. Some clones are missing from TCRdb's copy, which holds only in-frame ones; the method was immunoSEQ multiplex PCR. The table shows some 35,000 clones, with around three quarters occurring only once. This specimen consisted of CD4+ or CD8+ T cells sorted from blood, obtained in a trial of the OX40 agonist ivuxolimab. These receptor sequences come from an adult with an advanced solid tumor such as melanoma, head and neck, liver or kidney cancer. CDR3s include the opening cysteine and the closing phenylalanine or tryptophan. A D gene is named only where the DNA matches it firmly. Not every row has a clone size; where given, it reads once, few, many or a size class.

D,size,V,J,CDR3,DNA
-,few,TRBV2,TRBJ2-7,CASSVGSSYEQYF,TGTGCCAGCAGTGTTGGGAGCTCCTACGAGCAGTACTTC
TRBD1,-,TRBV6-1,TRBJ1-1,CASTDRDTNTEAFF,TGTGCCAGCACAGACAGGGACACGAACACTGAAGCTTTCTTT
TRBD2,-,TRBV7-9,TRBJ2-4,CASSLIGGSGAKNIQYF,TGTGCCAGCAGCTTAATCGGGGGGTCCGGAGCCAAAAACATTCAGTACTTC
-,-,TRBV28,TRBJ1-5,CASSFAGESNQPQHF,TGTGCCAGCAGTTTTGCGGGGGAAAGCAATCAGCCCCAGCATTTT
TRBD2,-,TRBV5-4,TRBJ2-5,CASSRGTGLGLGGETQYF,TGTGCCAGCAGCCGGGGGACGGGACTAGGATTAGGTGGAGAGACCCAGTACTTC
TRBD2,-,TRBV11-2,TRBJ2-3,CASSVGTSGTSHTQYF,TGTGCCAGCAGCGTTGGGACTAGCGGAACCTCCCATACGCAGTATTTT
-,-,TRBV5-1,TRBJ2-5,CASSSSGNQETQYF,TGCGCCAGCAGCTCTTCAGGGAACCAAGAGACCCAGTACTTC
-,-,TRBV5-4,TRBJ2-7,CASSLGHSYEQYF,TGTGCCAGCAGCTTGGGGCACTCCTACGAGCAGTACTTC
-,once,TRBV18,TRBJ1-1,CASSPPGRGPEAFF,TGTGCCAGCTCACCTCCGGGACGGGGACCTGAAGCTTTCTTT
-,-,TRBV7-2,TRBJ1-5,CASSFRAGIPQPQHF,TGTGCCAGCAGCTTCCGGGCAGGGATTCCTCAGCCCCAGCATTTT
TRBD1,-,TRBV4-1,TRBJ1-4,CASSQDDIRDRVYEKLFF,TGCGCCAGCAGCCAAGACGATATCCGGGACAGGGTGTATGAAAAACTGTTTTTT
-,-,TRBV12-5,TRBJ2-2,CASGLETRGANTGELFF,TGTGCTAGTGGTTTGGAAACCCGTGGGGCGAACACCGGGGAGCTGTTTTTT
-,-,TRBV5-1,TRBJ2-2,CASSLDLGNTGELFF,TGCGCCAGCAGCTTGGACTTGGGGAACACCGGGGAGCTGTTTTTT
-,-,TRBV6-1,TRBJ2-7,CASSETTPYEQYF,TGTGCCAGCAGTGAGACTACCCCCTACGAGCAGTACTTC
-,-,TRBV11-3,TRBJ1-1,CASSLGGRPNTEAFF,TGTGCCAGCAGCTTAGGGGGCAGACCGAACACTGAAGCTTTCTTT
-,-,TRBV15,TRBJ2-5,CATSRDKGETRYF,TGTGCCACCAGCAGAGATAAGGGGGAGACCCGGTACTTC
TRBD1,-,TRBV7-9,TRBJ1-2,CASSLDWTGPNGYTF,TGTGCCAGCAGCTTGGATTGGACAGGGCCCAATGGCTACACCTTC
TRBD1,-,TRBV19,TRBJ2-3,CASSDRTLVSTDTQYF,TGTGCCAGTTCGGACAGGACCCTTGTGAGCACAGATACGCAGTATTTT
-,-,TRBV7-9,TRBJ1-1,CASSLEGGGTEAFF,TGTGCCAGCAGCTTAGAGGGGGGCGGCACTGAAGCTTTCTTT
TRBD1,-,TRBV27,TRBJ2-7,CASSFRRQGPAYEQYF,TGTGCCAGCAGTTTCCGGAGACAGGGGCCGGCCTACGAGCAGTACTTC
-,-,TRBV18,TRBJ1-1,CASSPWGGDTEAFF,TGTGCCAGCTCACCCTGGGGGGGTGACACTGAAGCTTTCTTT
-,-,TRBV11-1,TRBJ2-7,CASSLRGNHYEQYF,TGTGCCAGCAGCTTAAGAGGGAACCACTACGAGCAGTACTTC
TRBD1,few,TRBV9,TRBJ2-1,CASSVAGGQGPWGEQFF,TGTGCCAGCAGCGTAGCAGGTGGACAGGGTCCCTGGGGTGAGCAGTTCTTC
TRBD2,-,TRBV28,TRBJ2-3,CASSKGAGEADTQYF,TGTGCCAGCAGCAAGGGAGCGGGAGAGGCAGATACGCAGTATTTT
TRBD2,few,TRBV28,TRBJ2-2,CASSLDRRVAGNTGELFF,TGTGCCAGCAGTTTAGATCGAAGGGTAGCGGGGAACACCGGGGAGCTGTTTTTT
-,-,TRBV7-8,TRBJ2-6,CASSWVGANVLTF,TGTGCCAGCAGCTGGGTTGGGGCCAACGTCCTGACTTTC
-,-,TRBV18,TRBJ2-1,CASSPPGNSYNEQFF,TGTGCCAGCTCACCACCCGGGAATTCCTACAATGAGCAGTTCTTC
-,-,TRBV6-1,TRBJ2-7,CASRGATGFIYEQYF,TGTGCCAGCAGGGGGGCTACGGGGTTCATCTACGAGCAGTACTTC
-,few,TRBV5-1,TRBJ2-7,CASSLDVAYTYEQYF,TGCGCCAGCAGCTTGGATGTGGCATATACCTACGAGCAGTACTTC
-,-,TRBV28,TRBJ2-7,CASSLQLYEQYF,TGTGCCAGCAGTTTACAGCTCTACGAGCAGTACTTC
-,-,TRBV27,TRBJ2-1,CASSLVGSYNEQFF,TGTGCCAGCAGTTTAGTCGGGTCCTACAATGAGCAGTTCTTC
-,-,TRBV28,TRBJ1-2,CASSLTGQPSISYTF,TGTGCCAGCAGTTTAACGGGGCAGCCCTCTATTAGCTACACCTTC
-,-,TRBV27,TRBJ2-7,CASSLSRGYEQYF,TGTGCCAGCAGCTTATCACGAGGATACGAGCAGTACTTC
TRBD1,-,TRBV28,TRBJ2-1,CASSLRQGAYNEQFF,TGTGCCAGCAGTTTAAGGCAGGGGGCCTACAATGAGCAGTTCTTC
TRBD2,-,TRBV30,TRBJ2-1,CAWTGTSSAYNEQFF,TGTGCCTGGACTGGGACTAGCTCCGCCTACAATGAGCAGTTCTTC
TRBD1,-,TRBV7-2,TRBJ1-1,CASSSVGHRGRTEAFF,TGTGCCAGCAGCTCGGTGGGGCACAGGGGGCGGACTGAAGCTTTCTTT
-,-,TRBV19,TRBJ1-3,CASIRRGRWRNTIYF,TGTGCCAGTATCCGACGGGGGCGCTGGAGAAACACCATATATTTT
TRBD2,few,TRBV7-3,TRBJ2-1,CASSFYASGSYEQFF,TGTGCCAGCAGCTTTTATGCTAGCGGGAGCTATGAGCAGTTCTTC
-,once,TRBV4-1,TRBJ2-7,CASSLYRQASPYEQYF,TGCGCCAGCAGCCTCTATCGACAGGCTAGCCCCTACGAGCAGTACTTC
-,-,TRBV10-3,TRBJ2-5,CAISESGWETQYF,TGTGCCATCAGTGAAAGTGGTTGGGAGACCCAGTACTTC